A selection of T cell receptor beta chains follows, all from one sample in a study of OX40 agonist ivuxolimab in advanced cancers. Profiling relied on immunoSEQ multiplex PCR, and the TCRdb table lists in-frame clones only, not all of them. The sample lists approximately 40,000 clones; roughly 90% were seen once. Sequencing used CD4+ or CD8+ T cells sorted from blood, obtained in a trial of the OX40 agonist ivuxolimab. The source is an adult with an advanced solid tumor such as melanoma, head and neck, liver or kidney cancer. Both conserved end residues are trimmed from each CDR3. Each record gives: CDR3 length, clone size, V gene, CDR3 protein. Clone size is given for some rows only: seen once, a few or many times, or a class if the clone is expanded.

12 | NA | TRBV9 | ASSPSFIRAEAF
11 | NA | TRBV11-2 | ASSLGGINEQF
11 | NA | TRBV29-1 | SVEETGSYEQY
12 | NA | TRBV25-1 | ASSELYRENIQY
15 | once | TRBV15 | ATSRDLAVGERYGYT
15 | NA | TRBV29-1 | SVEEWFRRGPYNEQF
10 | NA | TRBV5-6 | ASSSGKDTQY
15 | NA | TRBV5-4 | ASSPSVRADPAGELF
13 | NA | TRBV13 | ASSLRGSSTDTQY
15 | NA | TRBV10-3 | AISELATGRNTSPLH
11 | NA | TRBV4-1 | ASSQGQHNEQF
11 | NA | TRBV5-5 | ASSFNIAYEQY
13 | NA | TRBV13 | ASTQGRRSRNIQY
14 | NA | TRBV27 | ASSFSTGGLAETQY
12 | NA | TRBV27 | ASSPHRANTEAF
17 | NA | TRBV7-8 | ASSLAGGTTTYSNQPQH
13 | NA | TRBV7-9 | ASSPRDRGLDEQF
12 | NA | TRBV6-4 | ASSVEGGGHEQF
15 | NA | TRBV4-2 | ASSQYPGGRATDTQY
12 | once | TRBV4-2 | ASSELERRHEQF
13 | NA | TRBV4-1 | ASSLGAGPGTEAF
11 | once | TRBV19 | ASSTSEGSPLH
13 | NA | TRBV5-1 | ASSSPETGIGELF
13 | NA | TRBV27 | ASSLATGGNTEAF
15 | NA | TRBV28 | ASSSKSLAGGGDTQY
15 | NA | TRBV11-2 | ASSPGASGSFTDTQY
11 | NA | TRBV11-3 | ASSLGPFNEQF
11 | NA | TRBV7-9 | ASSLVGLAEQY
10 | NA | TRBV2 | ASNTGNYEQY
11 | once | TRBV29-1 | SVVLFNGNEQF
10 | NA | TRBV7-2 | ASSLFGLPLF
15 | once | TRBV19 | ASSIGLQKLAKNIQY
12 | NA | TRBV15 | ATSAPSVATEAF
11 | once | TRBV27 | ASSFDSYNEQF
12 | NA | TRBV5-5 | ASSLVEAAYEQY
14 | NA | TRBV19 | ASSIRENTPKEKLF
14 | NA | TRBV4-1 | ASSQLTGFSNQPQH
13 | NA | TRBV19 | ASSIVGDYNFEQF
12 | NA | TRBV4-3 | ASSQDRLNTEAF
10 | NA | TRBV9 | ASSGGTGELF
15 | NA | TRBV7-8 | ASSFAYSQVPPHEQF
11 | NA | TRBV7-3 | ASSPSLGGELF
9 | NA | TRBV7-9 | ASSLNYGYT
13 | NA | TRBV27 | ASRPGLARYTEAF
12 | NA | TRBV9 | ASSPRAVGSEAF